One T cell receptor beta chain is described in this entry. The data were obtained in a study of CD8 T cells in Susac syndrome. Bulk CD8+ and CD4+ cells came from magnetic negative isolation; CD8+ TEMRA by FACS. Germline CDR1 is LNHDA and CDR2 is SQIVND (reference sequence). There are 13 residues in the CDR3. The V end lost 5 bases, the J end lost 3 bases, and 10 bases lay between the germline ends. After extraction with the RNeasy kit, roughly 0.5 to 1 ug of the RNA was reverse transcribed using random hexamers. TCRdb independently ran MiXCR on the immunoSEQ multiplex PCR reads; one entry per CDR3 protein. The data hold fewer than 300,000 distinct CDR3 sequences, with 85% observed a single time.

This chain joins TRBV19 and TRBJ2-5; D unclear. The receptor's source is a human donor with multiple sclerosis. The material sequenced was CD8+ T cells from PBMCs. The CDR3 loop reads CASSPDQEETQYF. The CDR3 coding sequence is TGTGCCAGTAGTCCGGATCAAGAAGAGACCCAGTACTTC.